Sequencing of this T cell receptor beta chain was carried out in a study of cytotoxic CD8 clonotypes in ibrutinib-treated CLL. About the research overall: The patients comprised some twelve relapsed/refractory and around 15 treatment-naive cases, around 17 IGHV unmutated. It was after a median about twelve months of treatment, range 6 to 36, that response samples were taken.

Libraries were prepared by immunoSEQ multiplex PCR; TCRdb keeps only in-frame clonotypes and omits some of them. Counted here are approximately 11,000 clones, around 62% occurring once; the ten biggest clones make up 25%. The sample holds a few counts of this clone. As yet, its antigen is unknown. Study-level results: Clonality at baseline surpassed age-matched healthy donors and tracked circulating CD8+ T-cell counts. Clonality showed a rise at ibrutinib response that reversed toward baseline at progression.

This clonotype was obtained from a human donor with chronic lymphocytic leukemia. This specimen was PBMCs, taken before ibrutinib treatment.

CDR3 loop: CASSLLRTGELFF. The CDR3 region has the DNA TGTGCCAGCAGTTTGCTCAGGACCGGGGAGCTGTTTTTT. The chain employs TRBV6-5 and TRBJ2-2, with D unclear. The CDR3 totals 13 residues. The germline V and J ends were trimmed by 4 bases and 5 bases, with 8 bases remaining between them. Germline V gene sequence: CDR1 MNHEY, CDR2 SVGAGI.